This is a list of T cell receptor beta chains from one sample in a study of metastatic and nonmetastatic thyroid tumors. With MiXCR, TCRdb reprocessed the PCR reads. The table shows tens of thousands of clones, with 12% occurring only once. What was sequenced was blood. The receptors were sampled from a male donor with papillary thyroid cancer or a benign thyroid nodule (not recorded which). Some clones in this sample may be carry-over from other donors' samples. CDR3s include the opening cysteine and the closing phenylalanine or tryptophan. D genes are given only for firm matches. Clone size is not always given. Where it is, it says once, few, many or a class for expanded clones.

clone_size,j_call,v_call,d_call,cdr3_nt,cdr3_aa
many,TRBJ1-1,TRBV6-1,TRBD1,TGTGCCAGCAGTACCACAGGGGAGGATGGCACTGAAGCTTTCTTT,CASSTTGEDGTEAFF
many,TRBJ1-2,TRBV6-1,TRBD1,TGTGCCAGCAGCTATATTAGGACAGGGGGGAGCTATGGCTACACCTTC,CASSYIRTGGSYGYTF
few,TRBJ2-5,TRBV28,NA,TGTGCCAGCGCCCAGGGGCGGGAGACCCAGTACTTC,CASAQGRETQYF
NA,TRBJ2-7,TRBV24-1,NA,TGTGCCACCAGTTATGCGTCAGCTGGCCGCTACGAGCAGTACTTC,CATSYASAGRYEQYF
many,TRBJ2-5,TRBV7-2,NA,TGTGCCAGCAGCTTAGAAGGGCCTTTGCAGACCCAGTACTTC,CASSLEGPLQTQYF
NA,TRBJ1-1,TRBV4-1,TRBD1,TGCGCCAGCAGCCACCGGCCAGGGGGCAACACTGAAGCTTTCTTT,CASSHRPGGNTEAFF
many,TRBJ2-1,TRBV11-2,NA,TGTGCCAGCAGCGGGGACTGGGAGGTTCCTTTTTACAATGAGCAGTTCTTC,CASSGDWEVPFYNEQFF
many,TRBJ1-4,TRBV2,NA,TGTGTCACGGCCCAGCAGGGGATGGATGAAAAACTGTTTTTT,CVTAQQGMDEKLFF
many,TRBJ2-5,TRBV7-8,TRBD2,TGTGCCAGCAGCTTAGCGGGGGGGCTAGCGGGTGCCCAGTACTTC,CASSLAGGLAGAQYF
many,TRBJ1-1,TRBV7-3,NA,TGTGCCAGCAGCAAACAGGGGAACACTGAAGCTTTCTTT,CASSKQGNTEAFF
many,TRBJ1-2,TRBV11-2,NA,TGTGCCAGCAGCTTAGGTGGCGCCACTATTGGCTACACCTTC,CASSLGGATIGYTF
many,TRBJ2-7,TRBV27,TRBD2,TGTGCCAGCAGTTTTCTTGGGACTAGCGGGAGGCGGGATACAACCGAGCAGTACTTC,CASSFLGTSGRRDTTEQYF